Following are 22 T cell receptor beta chains from one sample sequenced in a study of cytomegalovirus exposure and HLA in healthy donors. It was with 60 Vbeta and 13 Jbeta primers that the PCR ran. Assay used: immunoSEQ multiplex PCR; TCRdb lists only in-frame clones, some missing. Here the sample spans approximately 150,000 clones, 70% to 80% being singletons. The specimen sequenced was PBMCs. The source is a man aged 50 to 59 in good health and CMV-seropositive.

This rearrangement joins TRBV5-4 to TRBJ1-2; D gene ambiguous. The V end lost 3 bases, the J end lost 5 bases, and 14 bases lay between the germline ends. Per the germline V gene, CDR1 is SGHNT and CDR2 is YYREEE (reference sequence). The CDR3 length is 14 residues. For the CDR3, the DNA is TGTGCCAGCAGCTCCCCCGCGGGAATATATGGCTACACCTTC. It encodes CASSSPAGIYGYTF.

The chain has TRBV9 and TRBJ2-1; possibly TRBD1 for D (5 bases). The germline CDR1 and CDR2 sequences are SGDLS and YYNGEE. This CDR3 comprises 15 residues. V lost 0 bases and J lost 4, with 11 bases in between. Written as DNA, the CDR3 is TGTGCCAGCAGCGTAGGGGGCTCAGAATACAATGAGCAGTTCTTC. This encodes CASSVGGSEYNEQFF.

The CDR3 region has the DNA TGTGCCAGCAGACTAACAGGTACAGATACGCAGTATTTT. The encoded protein is CASRLTGTDTQYF. This chain links TRBV6-1 with TRBJ2-3; a weak D match, TRBD1 (5 bases). Per the germline V gene, CDR1 is MNHNS and CDR2 is SASEGT. V dropped 6 bases and J dropped 3 bases, with 10 bases sitting between them. The CDR3 covers 13 residues.

The V and J genes are TRBV11-3 and TRBJ2-2; D is unclear. The CDR3 sequence is 14 residues long. The germline V gene encodes CDR1 SGHNT and CDR2 YENEEA. The V end lost 5 bases, the J end lost 0 bases, and 7 bases lay between the germline ends. The CDR3 bases are TGTGCCAGCAGCCCGACTGCGAACACCGGGGAGCTGTTTTTT. Its translation is CASSPTANTGELFF.

The chain carries TRBV29-1 and TRBJ2-5; 7 nucleotides align to TRBD1. The germline V gene has CDR1 SQVTM and CDR2 ANQGSEA. V shed 6 bases, J shed 0 bases, and the junction held 4 bases outside the gene matches. The CDR3 runs 13 residues. The chain's CDR3 is CSVRQGYQETQYF. The CDR3 DNA reads as TGCAGCGTCAGACAGGGTTACCAAGAGACCCAGTACTTC.

This rearrangement joins TRBV18 to TRBJ2-3, with 9 positions matching TRBD1. Trimming cost V 1 base and J 3 bases; bases outside gene matches: 5. Looked up from germline, CDR1 is KGHSH and CDR2 is LQKENI. The CDR3 has 16 residues. This chain's CDR3 is CASSPRTGERTDTQYF. The CDR3 nucleotides read TGTGCCAGCTCACCACGGACAGGGGAAAGGACAGATACGCAGTATTTT.

V and J are TRBV18 and TRBJ1-1, with D uncertain. CDR1 and CDR2 (germline): KGHSH, LQKENI. V lost 0 bases to trimming and J lost 3 bases, with 17 bases between them. This CDR3 contains 17 residues. CDR3 residues: CASSPPSGSSGDTEAFF. The CDR3 DNA reads TGTGCCAGCTCACCACCGAGCGGGTCATCGGGTGACACTGAAGCTTTCTTT.

The sample holds one count of this clone. The DNA for the CDR3 is TGTGCCAGCAGAGCGCTAGCTTACAATGAGCAGTTCTTC. This gives the protein CASRALAYNEQFF. The genes are TRBV28 and TRBJ2-1; tentatively, D is TRBD2 (5 bases). Germline loops: CDR1 MDHEN, CDR2 SYDVKM. The CDR3 totals 13 residues. The V end was cut by 6 bases, the J end by 4 bases, with 10 bases between.

The J gene is TRBJ2-7, the V gene TRBV25-1; D is possibly TRBD1 (5 bases). The length of the CDR3 is 14 residues. Trimming took 1 base from V and 0 from J, leaving 7 bases between them. Germline V CDR1 and CDR2: MGHDK, SYGVNS. The CDR3 region is CASSESTASYEQYF. DNA for the CDR3: TGTGCCAGCAGTGAATCGACAGCCTCCTACGAGCAGTACTTC.

The J gene is TRBJ2-7, the V gene TRBV10-1; 12 nucleotides align to TRBD2. CDR3 length: 16 residues. Losses at the gene ends were 3 bases for V and 1 base for J; bases not matched to a gene: 4. Germline loops: CDR1 WNHNN, CDR2 SYGVQD (reference sequence). As DNA, the CDR3 is TGCGCCAGCAGTGAACCGGGGACTAGCGGGTCCTACGAGCAGTACTTC. Its protein product is CASSEPGTSGSYEQYF.

The chain has TRBV7-3 and TRBJ1-3; no clear D. CDR1 is SGHTA and CDR2 is FQGTGA in the germline V gene. Trimming removed 5 bases at V and 0 bases at J, with 14 bases between. The CDR3 spans 16 residues. As DNA, the CDR3 is TGTGCCAGCAGCGACCGGACCCGGGGCTCTGGAAACACCATATATTTT. Protein: CASSDRTRGSGNTIYF.

This chain uses TRBV5-4 with TRBJ2-3; the match to TRBD2 covers 13 bases. CDR1 SGHNT and CDR2 YYREEE come from the germline V gene (reference sequence). This CDR3 spans 17 amino acids. The V segment lost 1 base and the J segment 11 bases; nucleotides outside the gene matches: 13. This CDR3 is CASSLPTSGRGGGMQYF. The CDR3 bases are TGTGCCAGCAGCTTGCCTACTAGCGGGAGGGGGGGAGGTATGCAGTATTTT. Combining the CDR3 with reference TRBV5-4 and TRBJ2-3 gives the whole variable domain ETGVTQSPTHLIKTRGQQVTLRCSSQSGHNTVSWYQQALGQGPQFIFQYYREEENGRGNFPPRFSGLQFPNYSSELNVNALELDDSALYLCASSLPTSGRGGGMQYFGPGTRLTVL.

The CDR3, as DNA: TGTGCCAGCAGCGTGGCTAGCAGCTACAATGAGCAGTTCTTC. Translated: CASSVASSYNEQFF. The chain links TRBV9 to TRBJ2-1; D is possibly TRBD2 (5 bases). Germline V CDR1 and CDR2: SGDLS, YYNGEE. CDR3 length: 14 amino acids. V lost 2 bases and J lost 3, with 9 bases in between.

This chain joins TRBV18 and TRBJ2-1; no definite D call. This CDR3 region has 12 residues. Trimming cost V 2 bases and J 9 bases, with 8 bases left between them. Germline CDR1 is KGHSH and CDR2 is LQKENI. The CDR3 loop is CASSPIRGEQFF. As DNA, the CDR3 is TGTGCCAGCTCACCAATTAGAGGTGAGCAGTTCTTC.

V is TRBV2 and J is TRBJ2-6; D is unclear. CDR1 is SNHLY and CDR2 is FYNNEI in the germline V gene. V was shortened by 6 bases and J by 11 bases, with 11 bases between the two germline ends. CDR3 size: 12 residues. The CDR3 nucleotides read TGTGCCAGCAGGGAGACCCTCGACGTCCTGACTTTC. Encoded protein: CASRETLDVLTF.

This clone has only a few counts. CDR3: CASSLSRVSQYF. Written as DNA, the CDR3 is TGTGCCAGCAGCTTATCGCGGGTCTCGCAGTACTTC. V is TRBV7-8 and J is TRBJ2-7, with D possibly being TRBD2 (5 bases). The CDR3 extends over 12 amino acids. The V and J ends lost 2 bases and 9 bases respectively, with 11 bases between them. From germline, CDR1 is SGHVS and CDR2 FQNEAQ.

This clone has a handful of counts. This chain links TRBV7-8 with TRBJ1-1; 8 nucleotides agree with TRBD1. The germline V gene has CDR1 SGHVS and CDR2 FQNEAQ. This CDR3 comprises 15 residues. Trimming took 5 bases from V and 1 from J; bases not matched to a gene: 6. The CDR3 bases are TGTGCCAGCAGCGCAAACAGGGGGAAGAACACTGAAGCTTTCTTT. This encodes CASSANRGKNTEAFF.

This clone was seen just once. V and J are TRBV11-2 and TRBJ2-1; the D is unclear. This CDR3 has 14 amino acids. The V and J ends lost 1 base and 4 bases respectively, with 8 bases between them. The V gene's germline CDR1 is SGHAT and CDR2 FQNNGV. As DNA, the CDR3 is TGTGCCAGCAGCTTAGCGCCACATTACAATGAGCAGTTCTTC. Translation: CASSLAPHYNEQFF. The variable domain in full, with the rest retrieved from reference TRBV11-2 and TRBJ2-1, is EAGVAQSPRYKIIEKRQSVAFWCNPISGHATLYWYQQILGQGPKLLIQFQNNGVVDDSQLPKDRFSAERLKGVDSTLKIQPAKLEDSAVYLCASSLAPHYNEQFFGPGTRLTVL.

The J gene is TRBJ1-5, the V gene TRBV28; tentatively, D is TRBD1 (5 bases). Germline assignment: CDR1 MDHEN and CDR2 SYDVKM. Between the trimmed V and J ends, which lost 6 bases and 3 bases, there was a span of 15 bases. This CDR3 is built from 15 residues. This CDR3 is CASRPPDRNNQPQHF. DNA of the CDR3: TGTGCCAGCAGACCCCCCGACAGAAACAATCAGCCCCAGCATTTT.

V is TRBV7-9 and J is TRBJ1-5; 8 bases are shared with TRBD1. The V gene end was trimmed by 1 base and the J gene end by 5 bases; junction bases not matched to a gene: 4. CDR1 and CDR2 (germline): SEHNR, FQNEAQ (reference sequence). The CDR3 totals 15 residues. The CDR3 protein is CASSLGRTGYQPQHF. CDR3 nucleotides: TGTGCCAGCAGCTTAGGCCGGACAGGGTATCAGCCCCAGCATTTT.

The sample holds a few counts of this clone. This chain links TRBV19 with TRBJ2-1; 8 bases agree with TRBD2. V dropped 3 bases and J dropped 8; count of bases not matched to a gene: 9. CDR1 is LNHDA and CDR2 is SQIVND in the germline V gene (reference sequence). This CDR3 has 15 residues. The CDR3 nucleotides read TGTGCCAGTAGTATCGCGGCGGGAGGATCGTATGAGCAGTTCTTC. Encoded protein: CASSIAAGGSYEQFF.

This clone was counted once. The chain uses TRBV10-3 and TRBJ2-3; no reliable D call. Looked up from germline, CDR1 is ENHRY and CDR2 is SYGVKD. The CDR3 runs 13 residues. Deletions cut 2 bases from V and 3 bases from J, with 6 bases between. The CDR3: CAISEPGTDTQYF. The CDR3 bases are TGTGCCATCAGTGAGCCAGGTACAGATACGCAGTATTTT.